This T cell receptor beta chain was retrieved from a study of molecular identifiers for immune sequencing clone quantification. J lost 0 bases, V lost 7 bases, and 12 bases had no gene match. The CDR3 contains 16 residues. Germline V gene sequence: CDR1 SGDLS, CDR2 YYNGEE. TCRdb analysed the PCR reads with MiXCR anew, one entry per CDR3 protein. This table holds about 500,000 distinct CDR3 sequences, about 20% found once. The receptor was derived from a human donor in good health. Some libraries in this study had Jurkat cell RNA spiked in. Sequenced: naive CD8+ T cells from blood, with Jurkat cell RNA spiked in. Subset denoted: FACS-sorted CD8+CD4-CCR7+CD45RA+ naive T cells. The chain has TRBV9 and TRBJ2-7, with 8 bases fitting TRBD2. CDR3 in amino acids: CASGPGGAPSSYEQYF. CDR3 bases: TGTGCCAGCGGCCCGGGGGGGGCCCCGAGCTCCTACGAGCAGTACTTC.